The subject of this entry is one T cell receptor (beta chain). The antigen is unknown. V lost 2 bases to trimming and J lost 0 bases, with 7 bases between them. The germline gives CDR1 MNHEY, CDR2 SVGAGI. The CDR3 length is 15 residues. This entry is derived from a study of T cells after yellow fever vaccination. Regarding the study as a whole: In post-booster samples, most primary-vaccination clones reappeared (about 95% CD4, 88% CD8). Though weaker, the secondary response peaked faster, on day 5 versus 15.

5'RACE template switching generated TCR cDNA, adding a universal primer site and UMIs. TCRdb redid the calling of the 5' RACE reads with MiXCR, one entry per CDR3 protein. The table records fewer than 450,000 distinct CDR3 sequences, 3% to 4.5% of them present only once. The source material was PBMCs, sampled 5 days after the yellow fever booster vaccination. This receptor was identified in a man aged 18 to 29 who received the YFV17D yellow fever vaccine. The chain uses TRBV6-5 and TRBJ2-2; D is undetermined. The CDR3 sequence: CASSYVAANTGELFF. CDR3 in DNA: TGTGCCAGCAGTTACGTAGCCGCGAACACCGGGGAGCTGTTTTTT.